Presented here are 2 T cell receptor beta chains from one specimen sequenced in a study of beta chain features in type 1 diabetes. Study-level results: In every one of the four CD4+ subsets, TCRB CDR3s were moderately but significantly shorter in Type 1 diabetes patients.

Their recognized antigens are unknown. cDNA synthesis used the whole RNA isolate, giving expressed TCRB sequences. Sequencing was performed with immunoSEQ multiplex PCR; in TCRdb, only in-frame clones are kept and a portion is missing. The profile shows approximately 130,000 clones, roughly 17% of them singletons. Sequenced input: central memory CD4+ T cells from blood. Receptors were obtained from a man aged 18 to 29 with type 1 diabetes.

This clone came up a few times. The V call is TRBV6-5, the J call TRBJ1-6; the match to TRBD1 covers 7 bases. Per germline, CDR1 MNHEY and CDR2 SVGAGI. Trimming removed 4 bases from V and 6 bases from J; junction bases left unmatched: 6. CDR3 length: 15 residues. The CDR3 DNA reads TGTGCCAGCAGTTCGACAGGGTTTGGTAATTCACCCCTCCACTTT. Encoded protein: CASSSTGFGNSPLHF.

V and J are TRBV4-3 and TRBJ2-3; D is ambiguous. This CDR3 contains 13 residues. V gave up 1 base and J gave up 6 bases, with 8 bases separating them. From germline, CDR1 is LGHNA and CDR2 YSLEER. CDR3 DNA sequence: TGCGCCAGCAGCCAAGCTCTGGGGGATACGCAGTATTTT. Translated: CASSQALGDTQYF.